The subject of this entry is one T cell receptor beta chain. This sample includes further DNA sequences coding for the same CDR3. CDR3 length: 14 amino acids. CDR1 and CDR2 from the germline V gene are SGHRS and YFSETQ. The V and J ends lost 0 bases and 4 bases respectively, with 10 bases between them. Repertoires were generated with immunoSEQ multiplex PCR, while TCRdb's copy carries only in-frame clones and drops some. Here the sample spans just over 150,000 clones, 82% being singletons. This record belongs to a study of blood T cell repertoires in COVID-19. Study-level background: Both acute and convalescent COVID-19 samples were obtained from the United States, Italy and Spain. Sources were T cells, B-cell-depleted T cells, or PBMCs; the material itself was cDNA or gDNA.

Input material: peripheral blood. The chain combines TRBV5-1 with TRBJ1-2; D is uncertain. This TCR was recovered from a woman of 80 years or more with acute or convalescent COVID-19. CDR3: CASSLAQDSYGYTF. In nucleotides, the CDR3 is TGCGCCAGCAGCTTGGCCCAGGATTCCTATGGCTACACCTTC.